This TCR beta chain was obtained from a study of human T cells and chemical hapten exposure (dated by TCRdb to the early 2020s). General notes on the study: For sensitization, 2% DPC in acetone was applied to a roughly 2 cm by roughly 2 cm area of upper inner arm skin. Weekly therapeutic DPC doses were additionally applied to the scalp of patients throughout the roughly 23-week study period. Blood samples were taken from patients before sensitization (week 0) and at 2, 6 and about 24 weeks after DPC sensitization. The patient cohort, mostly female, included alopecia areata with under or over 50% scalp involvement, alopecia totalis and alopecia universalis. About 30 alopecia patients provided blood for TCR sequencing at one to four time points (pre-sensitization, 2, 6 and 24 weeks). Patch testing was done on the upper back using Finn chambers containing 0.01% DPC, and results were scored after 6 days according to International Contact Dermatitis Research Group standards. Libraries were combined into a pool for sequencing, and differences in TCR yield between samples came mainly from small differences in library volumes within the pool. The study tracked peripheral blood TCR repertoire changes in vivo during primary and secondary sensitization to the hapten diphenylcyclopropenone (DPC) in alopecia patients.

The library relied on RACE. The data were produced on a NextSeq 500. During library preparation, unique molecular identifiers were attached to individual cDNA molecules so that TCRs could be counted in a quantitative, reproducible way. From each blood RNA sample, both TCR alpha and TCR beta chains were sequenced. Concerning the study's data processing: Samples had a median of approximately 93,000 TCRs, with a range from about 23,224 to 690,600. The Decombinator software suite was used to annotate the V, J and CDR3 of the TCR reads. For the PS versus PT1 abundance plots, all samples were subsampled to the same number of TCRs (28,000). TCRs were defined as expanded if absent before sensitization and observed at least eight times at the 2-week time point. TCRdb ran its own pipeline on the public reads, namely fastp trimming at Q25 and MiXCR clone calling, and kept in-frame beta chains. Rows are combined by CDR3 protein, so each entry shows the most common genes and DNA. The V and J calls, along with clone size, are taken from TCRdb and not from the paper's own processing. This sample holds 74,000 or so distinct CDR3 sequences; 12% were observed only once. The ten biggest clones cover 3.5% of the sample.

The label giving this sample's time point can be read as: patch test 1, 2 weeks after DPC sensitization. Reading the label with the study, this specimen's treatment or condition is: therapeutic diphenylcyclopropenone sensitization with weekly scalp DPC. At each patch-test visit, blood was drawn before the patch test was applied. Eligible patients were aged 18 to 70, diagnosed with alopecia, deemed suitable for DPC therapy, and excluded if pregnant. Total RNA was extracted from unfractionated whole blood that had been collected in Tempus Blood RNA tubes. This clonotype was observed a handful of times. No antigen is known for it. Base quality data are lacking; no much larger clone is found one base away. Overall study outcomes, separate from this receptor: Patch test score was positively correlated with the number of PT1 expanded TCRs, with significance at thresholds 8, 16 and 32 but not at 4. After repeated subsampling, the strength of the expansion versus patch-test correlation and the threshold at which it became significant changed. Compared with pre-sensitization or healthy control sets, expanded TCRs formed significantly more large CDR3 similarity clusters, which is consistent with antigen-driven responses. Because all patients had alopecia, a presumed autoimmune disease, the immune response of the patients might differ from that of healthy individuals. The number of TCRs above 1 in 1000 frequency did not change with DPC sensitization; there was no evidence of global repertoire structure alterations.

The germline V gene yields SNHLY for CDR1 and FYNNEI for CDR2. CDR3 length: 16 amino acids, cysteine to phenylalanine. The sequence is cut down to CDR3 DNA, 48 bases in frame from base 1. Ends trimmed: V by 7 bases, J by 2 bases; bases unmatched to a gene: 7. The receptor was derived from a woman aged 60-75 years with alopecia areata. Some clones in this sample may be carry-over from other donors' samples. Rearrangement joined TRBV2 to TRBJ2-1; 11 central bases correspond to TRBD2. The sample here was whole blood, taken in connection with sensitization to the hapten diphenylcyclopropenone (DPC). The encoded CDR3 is CASKRSSGGAYNEQFF. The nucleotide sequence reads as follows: TGTGCCAGCAAAAGGAGTAGCGGGGGGGCCTACAATGAGCAGTTCTTC.